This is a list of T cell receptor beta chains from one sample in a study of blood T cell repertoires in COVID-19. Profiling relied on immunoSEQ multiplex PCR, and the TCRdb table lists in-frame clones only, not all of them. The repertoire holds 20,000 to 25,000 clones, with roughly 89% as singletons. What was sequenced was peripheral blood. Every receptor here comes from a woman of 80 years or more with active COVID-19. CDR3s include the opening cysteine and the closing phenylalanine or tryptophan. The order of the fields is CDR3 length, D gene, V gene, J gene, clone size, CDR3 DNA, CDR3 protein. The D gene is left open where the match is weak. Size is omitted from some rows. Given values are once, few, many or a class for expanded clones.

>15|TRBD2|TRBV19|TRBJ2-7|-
TGTGCCGGGACTAGCGGCAAAGCTCCCTCCTACGAGCAGTACTTC
CAGTSGKAPSYEQYF
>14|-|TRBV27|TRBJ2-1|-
TGTGCCAGCAGTTTAGTGGGGGGACGAAATGAGCAGTTCTTC
CASSLVGGRNEQFF
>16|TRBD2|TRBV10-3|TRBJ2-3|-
TGTGCCATCAGTGAGTCGCGGGGGGAAAGCACAGATACGCAGTATTTT
CAISESRGESTDTQYF
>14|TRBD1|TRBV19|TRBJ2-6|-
TGTGCCAGTTACAGGGGAAGTGGGGCCAACGTCCTGACTTTC
CASYRGSGANVLTF
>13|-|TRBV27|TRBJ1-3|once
TGTGCCAGCAGTCCTAGCGACAGAAACACCATATATTTT
CASSPSDRNTIYF
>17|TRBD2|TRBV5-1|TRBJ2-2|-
TGCGCCAGCAAGCGCGTGAGCGGGGGGTCGAACACCGGGGAGCTGTTTTTT
CASKRVSGGSNTGELFF
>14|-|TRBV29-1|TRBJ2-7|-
TGCAGCGTCCGAGGCTCGTTAAGACCCTACGAGCAGTACTTC
CSVRGSLRPYEQYF
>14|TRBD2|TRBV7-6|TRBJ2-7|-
TGTGCCAGCAGCTCTAGCGGGGGGGACTACGAGCAGTACTTC
CASSSSGGDYEQYF
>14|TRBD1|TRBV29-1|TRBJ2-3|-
TGCAGCGTTACCGGGACAGGGGTCGCAGATACGCAGTATTTT
CSVTGTGVADTQYF
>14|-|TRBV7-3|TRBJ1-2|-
TGTGCCAGCAGCTTGGGTGCCGAGGGGGGGGGCTACACCTTC
CASSLGAEGGGYTF
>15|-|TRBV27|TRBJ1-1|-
TGTGCCAGCAGTCCCTCGGACGGGATGGGCACTGAAGCTTTCTTT
CASSPSDGMGTEAFF
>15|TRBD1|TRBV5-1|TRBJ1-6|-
TGCGCCAGCAGCGCAGGGACAGGGGATAATTCACCCCTCCACTTT
CASSAGTGDNSPLHF
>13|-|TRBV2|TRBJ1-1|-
TGTGCCAGCAGCCCTGACACCCACACTGAAGCTTTCTTT
CASSPDTHTEAFF
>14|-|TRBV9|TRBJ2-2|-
TGTGCCAGCAGCCCCGGGGGAGGGGGCGGGGAGCTGTTTTTT
CASSPGGGGGELFF
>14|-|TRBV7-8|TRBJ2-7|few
TGTGCCAGCAGCTTAAGGGAGGCCTCCTACGAGCAGTACTTC
CASSLREASYEQYF
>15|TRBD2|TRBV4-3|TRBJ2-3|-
TGCGCCAGCAGCCCCGGGCCGGGAGGGCAAGATACGCAGTATTTT
CASSPGPGGQDTQYF
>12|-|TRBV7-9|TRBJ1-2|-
TGTGCCAGCAGCTTAGGGGGAGCTGGCTACACCTTC
CASSLGGAGYTF
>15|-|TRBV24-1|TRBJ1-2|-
TGTGCCACCAGCTCTGAGCTCACAGAAAACTATGGCTACACCTTC
CATSSELTENYGYTF
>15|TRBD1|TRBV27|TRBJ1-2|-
TGTGCCAGCAGGAGTGGGGGGCAGGGGGCAAATGGCTACACCTTC
CASRSGGQGANGYTF
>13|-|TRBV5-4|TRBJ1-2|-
TGTGCCAGCAGGGAGTCGTTAAGTACAGGCTACACCTTC
CASRESLSTGYTF
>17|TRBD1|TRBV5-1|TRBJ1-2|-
TGCGCCAGCAGCTTGGAGGGGACAGGGGGAAAGGGCTATGGCTACACCTTC
CASSLEGTGGKGYGYTF
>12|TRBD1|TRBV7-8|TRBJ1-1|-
TGTGCCAGCAGCGGACCAGGGGGAGAAGCTTTCTTT
CASSGPGGEAFF
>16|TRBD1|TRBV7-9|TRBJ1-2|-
TGTGCCAGCAGCTCTAGTGGGACAGTCCTAAGTGGTGGCTACACCTTC
CASSSSGTVLSGGYTF
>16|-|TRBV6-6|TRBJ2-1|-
TGTGCCAGCACTCCACCACTTGGGGCGGGGAGACATGAGCAGTTCTTC
CASTPPLGAGRHEQFF
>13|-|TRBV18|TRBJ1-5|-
TGTGCCAGCTCAACCGGACAGAATCAGCCCCAGCATTTT
CASSTGQNQPQHF